This section outlines one TCR beta chain sequence together with its context. CDR1 is SGHDT and CDR2 is YYEEEE in the germline V gene. V dropped 0 bases and J dropped 6; count of bases not matched to a gene: 3. CDR3 size: 16 residues. Patients aged 18 to 65 had newly diagnosed hyperthyroidism of under 2 months' duration. On the basis of clinical symptoms, serum thyroxine and TRAb, thyroid ultrasound and orbital computed tomography, diagnoses were made. Amplified TCR beta CDR3 regions derived from RNA transcripts. The study used the HTBI primer set for a first-round RT-PCR of the TCR CDR3. TCRdb redid the calling of the multiplex PCR reads with MiXCR, one entry per CDR3 protein. The sample gives 200,000 to 250,000 distinct CDR3 sequences, 17% of which show up once; roughly 53% is in the top ten. This entry belongs to a study of T cells in Graves' hyperthyroidism and ophthalmopathy. Study overall: Staff took peripheral blood when the initial diagnosis was made, before any treatment began.

The TCR comes from a man over 45 with Graves' hyperthyroidism. V is TRBV5-6 and J is TRBJ2-2; TRBD2 matches 12 bases. Sequencing was done on a sample of blood. In nucleotides, the CDR3 is TGTGCCAGCAGCTTGGGACTAGCGGGAGCTTCCGGGGAGCTGTTTTTT. Its translation is CASSLGLAGASGELFF.